The present entry profiles one T cell receptor beta chain with its context. The data belong to a study of blood T cell repertoires in COVID-19. The overall study: COVID-19 samples collected from the United States, Italy and Spain covered acute and convalescent phases. The cDNA or gDNA used as material had been derived from T cells, B-cell-depleted T cells, or PBMCs.

CDR3 length: 15 residues. CDR1 and CDR2 from the germline V gene are SEHNR and FQNEAQ (reference sequence). V lost 4 bases to trimming and J lost 2 bases, with 15 bases between them. Original processing notes: Using reference gene primer amplification, nucleated cell counts were estimated. TCRdb's table, derived via immunoSEQ multiplex PCR, lists solely in-frame clones and lacks some. That table supplies the V and J calls and clone size; D and trimming were determined from the DNA. The data hold about 75,000 clones, with 85% to 90% observed a single time. The source of this sequence is a human donor in a cohort sampled during active COVID-19. V is TRBV7-9 and J is TRBJ2-7, with D possibly TRBD1 on 6 matching bases. Sample: peripheral blood. In DNA form, the CDR3 reads TGTGCCAGCAGCTCTCCCGGGACACCCGCCTACGAGCAGTACTTC. Its translation: CASSSPGTPAYEQYF. Full variable domain (rest looked up from reference TRBV7-9 and TRBJ2-7): DTGVSQNPRHKITKRGQNVTFRCDPISEHNRLYWYRQTLGQGPEFLTYFQNEAQLEKSRLLSDRFSAERPKGSFSTLEIQRTEQGDSAMYLCASSSPGTPAYEQYFGPGTRLTVT.